The rows below give T cell receptor beta chains drawn from one sample of a study of chemoradiotherapy in HPV16-positive cancers. Measured with immunoSEQ multiplex PCR; TCRdb has only the in-frame clones, and not every one. The data show 30,000 to 50,000 clones, 65% to 80% seen once. Material: blood, obtained from a patient who underwent chemoradiotherapy. The receptors originated from a human donor with HPV-associated anogenital cancer. The CDR3 runs from the conserved cysteine through the conserved F or W. The order of the fields is CDR3 protein, CDR3 DNA, D gene, J gene, V gene, clone size. The D gene is left open where the match is weak. Where a row states a size, it is once, few, many or the class of an expanded clone; other rows omit it.

CASSPAISGANVLTF	TGCGCCAGCAGCCCCGCCATCTCTGGGGCCAACGTCCTGACTTTC	.	TRBJ2-6	TRBV5-1	.
CASSIGTGRTVNTEAFF	TGTGCCAGTAGTATAGGCACCGGACGGACTGTGAACACTGAAGCTTTCTTT	.	TRBJ1-1	TRBV19	.
CASSLSTGYITEAFF	TGTGCCAGTAGTTTGTCGACAGGGTATATCACTGAAGCTTTCTTT	TRBD1	TRBJ1-1	TRBV19	few
CASSQVGEQYF	TGCGCCAGCAGCCAAGTAGGCGAGCAGTACTTC	.	TRBJ2-7	TRBV4-3	.
CASSWGVKETQYF	TGTGCCAGCAGCTGGGGAGTTAAAGAGACCCAGTACTTC	.	TRBJ2-5	TRBV7-9	.
CASSPDRGKNEKLFF	TGTGCCAGCAGCCCAGACAGGGGGAAAAACGAAAAACTGTTTTTT	TRBD1	TRBJ1-4	TRBV6-1	.
CASLLGNTIYF	TGTGCCAGCCTACTGGGAAACACCATATATTTT	.	TRBJ1-3	TRBV6-1	.
CASSSNRDIDEQFF	TGTGCCAGCAGCTCAAACAGGGATATCGATGAGCAGTTCTTC	.	TRBJ2-1	TRBV7-3	.
CASSSRTSFNEQFF	TGTGCCAGCAGCTCGAGGACGAGCTTCAATGAGCAGTTCTTC	.	TRBJ2-1	TRBV11-2	.
CASSLSGGEEKLFF	TGTGCCAGCAGCTTATCAGGGGGCGAAGAAAAACTGTTTTTT	TRBD1	TRBJ1-4	TRBV7-9	.
CASSLSPQGRNYNEQFF	TGTGCCAGCAGCTTATCACCACAGGGGAGGAACTACAATGAGCAGTTCTTC	.	TRBJ2-1	TRBV7-3	.
CASSFPTSGGPNTGELFF	TGCGCCAGCAGTTTTCCGACTAGCGGGGGGCCGAACACCGGGGAGCTGTTTTTT	TRBD2	TRBJ2-2	TRBV10-2	once
CASSRDRDYYGYTF	TGTGCCAGTAGCCGGGACAGGGATTACTATGGCTACACCTTC	TRBD1	TRBJ1-2	TRBV19	.
CASSGVHSSGANVLTF	TGTGCCAGCAGTGGAGTACATAGCTCTGGGGCCAACGTCCTGACTTTC	.	TRBJ2-6	TRBV6-1	.
CASSYSEVTEAFF	TGTGCCAGCAGTTACTCAGAAGTCACTGAAGCTTTCTTT	.	TRBJ1-1	TRBV6-5	medium-sized
CASSGGLGGRTQYF	TGCGCCAGCTCCGGGGGGCTAGGAGGGAGGACGCAGTATTTT	.	TRBJ2-3	TRBV5-1	.
CASRVREGNTEAFF	TGTGCCAGCAGGGTCAGGGAGGGGAACACTGAAGCTTTCTTT	.	TRBJ1-1	TRBV7-2	.
CASRRLWLEQYF	TGTGCCAGCAGAAGGTTATGGCTCGAGCAGTACTTC	.	TRBJ2-7	TRBV6-5	.
CASSQGKIYEQYF	TGTGCCAGCAGTCAAGGCAAAATCTACGAGCAGTACTTC	.	TRBJ2-7	TRBV25-1	few
CASSFPSGGADTQYF	TGTGCCAGCAGCTTTCCTAGCGGGGGGGCGGATACGCAGTATTTT	TRBD2	TRBJ2-3	TRBV11-2	.
CASSYGGTDTQYF	TGTGCCAGCAGCTATGGGGGCACAGATACGCAGTATTTT	.	TRBJ2-3	TRBV7-2	.
CASSNRGENSPLHF	TGTGCCAGCAGTAACAGGGGTGAGAATTCACCCCTCCACTTT	TRBD1	TRBJ1-6	TRBV25-1	.
CASSPPGTHNQPQHF	TGTGCCAGCAGCCCCCCGGGGACTCACAATCAGCCCCAGCATTTT	.	TRBJ1-5	TRBV6-6	.
CASSDRGPFEAFF	TGTGCCAGCAGTGACAGGGGGCCCTTTGAAGCTTTCTTT	TRBD1	TRBJ1-1	TRBV6-1	.
CASSHPSWQAAGPQHF	TGTGCCAGCAGTCATCCCTCGTGGCAGGCCGCCGGTCCCCAGCATTTT	.	TRBJ1-5	TRBV7-9	once
CASSSTRSTETQYF	TGCGCCAGCAGCTCGACAAGAAGCACTGAGACCCAGTACTTC	.	TRBJ2-5	TRBV4-3	.
CASSSARREETQYF	TGTGCCAGCAGCTCGGCTAGACGGGAAGAGACCCAGTACTTC	.	TRBJ2-5	TRBV5-5	once
CASGPGNTEAFF	TGTGCTAGCGGACCAGGGAACACTGAAGCTTTCTTT	.	TRBJ1-1	TRBV12-5	few
CASSAGEKVGYTF	TGCGCCAGCAGTGCAGGGGAGAAGGTTGGCTACACCTTC	.	TRBJ1-2	TRBV10-2	.
CASSQGRGIPGGYTF	TGCGCCAGCAGCCAAGGGAGGGGGATCCCAGGTGGCTACACCTTC	.	TRBJ1-2	TRBV4-3	few
CASSGAGEQYF	TGCGCCAGCAGCGGGGCGGGAGAGCAGTACTTC	.	TRBJ2-7	TRBV4-3	.
CASSLSSTGGSYEQYF	TGTGCCAGCAGTTTATCCTCGACAGGGGGCTCCTACGAGCAGTACTTC	TRBD1	TRBJ2-7	TRBV27	.
CASSVVGSTDTQYF	TGTGCCAGCAGCGTAGTAGGGAGCACAGATACGCAGTATTTT	.	TRBJ2-3	TRBV9	once
CASSPPPAGAGQETQYF	TGTGCCAGCTCACCACCTCCAGCGGGGGCGGGACAAGAGACCCAGTACTTC	TRBD2	TRBJ2-5	TRBV18	.
CASSLQGATYGYTF	TGTGCCAGTAGTCTACAGGGGGCAACCTATGGCTACACCTTC	TRBD1	TRBJ1-2	TRBV19	.
CAGGQGMNTEAFF	TGTGCCGGGGGACAGGGGATGAACACTGAAGCTTTCTTT	TRBD1	TRBJ1-1	TRBV2	.
CASSLGPGVQETQYF	TGTGCCAGCAGCTTAGGCCCAGGGGTCCAAGAGACCCAGTACTTC	.	TRBJ2-5	TRBV7-8	.
CASMEQNTGELFF	TGTGCCAGCATGGAACAGAACACCGGGGAGCTGTTTTTT	.	TRBJ2-2	TRBV9	.
CAGGWTLGEKLFF	TGCGCCGGGGGGTGGACCCTAGGCGAAAAACTGTTTTTT	.	TRBJ1-4	TRBV4-1	.
CASSLIKRENYGYTF	TGTGCCAGCAGTTTGATCAAACGAGAGAACTATGGCTACACCTTC	.	TRBJ1-2	TRBV28	.
CASAHGQPQHF	TGTGCTAGTGCCCACGGTCAGCCCCAGCATTTT	.	TRBJ1-5	TRBV12-5	few
CASRTVSDNEQFF	TGTGCCAGCCGAACAGTCTCCGACAATGAGCAGTTCTTC	.	TRBJ2-1	TRBV18	.
CASSYRLAGEETQYF	TGTGCCAGCAGCTACCGACTAGCGGGGGAAGAGACCCAGTACTTC	TRBD2	TRBJ2-5	TRBV7-2	once
CATSRTGQLNEKLFF	TGTGCCACCAGCAGGACGGGACAGCTTAATGAAAAACTGTTTTTT	TRBD1	TRBJ1-4	TRBV15	.
CASSPTTGLTEAFF	TGTGCCAGCAGTCCAACCACAGGGCTCACTGAAGCTTTCTTT	.	TRBJ1-1	TRBV27	.
CASSYSGGRDNTEAFF	TGTGCCAGCAGTTATTCAGGCGGCAGGGACAACACTGAAGCTTTCTTT	.	TRBJ1-1	TRBV6-5	.
CASSLRDGQETQYF	TGTGCCAGCAGCCTCCGGGACGGACAAGAGACCCAGTACTTC	.	TRBJ2-5	TRBV7-9	large
CASSRSGGPNTGELFF	TGTGCCAGCAGCCGTAGCGGGGGACCTAACACCGGGGAGCTGTTTTTT	TRBD2	TRBJ2-2	TRBV7-3	.
CASSFSQGAGNTIYF	TGTGCCAGCAGCTTCAGCCAGGGAGCTGGAAACACCATATATTTT	.	TRBJ1-3	TRBV7-2	.
CASSDWGGQGTRDTQYF	TGTGCCAGTAGTGACTGGGGGGGACAGGGGACGAGAGATACGCAGTATTTT	TRBD1	TRBJ2-3	TRBV19	.
CASSYSGGSYNEQFF	TGTGCCAGCAGTTATAGCGGGGGTTCCTACAATGAGCAGTTCTTC	TRBD2	TRBJ2-1	TRBV7-3	.
CASSKTRTGKGVTEAFF	TGTGCCAGCAGTAAAACCCGGACAGGGAAGGGGGTCACTGAAGCTTTCTTT	TRBD1	TRBJ1-1	TRBV25-1	.
CASSPPSLGKNTEAFF	TGTGCCAGCTCACCACCTTCACTGGGTAAAAACACTGAAGCTTTCTTT	.	TRBJ1-1	TRBV18	.
CASSSLEAQYF	TGTGCCAGCAGTTCGCTAGAGGCCCAGTACTTC	.	TRBJ2-5	TRBV6-6	.
CASSGPWGPGYEQYF	TGTGCCAGCAGTGGACCCTGGGGGCCGGGATACGAGCAGTACTTC	.	TRBJ2-7	TRBV6-1	.